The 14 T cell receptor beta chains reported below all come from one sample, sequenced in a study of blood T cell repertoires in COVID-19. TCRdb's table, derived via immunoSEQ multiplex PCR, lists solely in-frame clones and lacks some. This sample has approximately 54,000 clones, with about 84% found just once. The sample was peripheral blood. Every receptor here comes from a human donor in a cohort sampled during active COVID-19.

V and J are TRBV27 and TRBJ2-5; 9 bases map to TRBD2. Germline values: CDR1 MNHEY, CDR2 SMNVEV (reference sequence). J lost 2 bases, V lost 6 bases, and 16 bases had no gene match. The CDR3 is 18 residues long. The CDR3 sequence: CASSRSGTSLNPQETQYF. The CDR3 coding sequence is TGTGCCAGCAGCCGGTCCGGGACTAGCCTTAATCCTCAAGAGACCCAGTACTTC.

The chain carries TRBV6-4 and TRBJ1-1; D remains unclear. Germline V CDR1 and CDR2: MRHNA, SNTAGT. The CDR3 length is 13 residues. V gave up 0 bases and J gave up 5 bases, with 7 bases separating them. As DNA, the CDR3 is TGTGCCAGCAGTGACTCTGCGATGACTGAAGCTTTCTTT. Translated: CASSDSAMTEAFF.

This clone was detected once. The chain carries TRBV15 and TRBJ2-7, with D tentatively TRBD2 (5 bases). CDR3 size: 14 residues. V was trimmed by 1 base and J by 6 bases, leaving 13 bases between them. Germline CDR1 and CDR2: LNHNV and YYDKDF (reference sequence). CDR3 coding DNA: TGTGCCACCAGCAGAGGGGAGAACTCGGGCGAGCAGTACTTC. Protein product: CATSRGENSGEQYF.

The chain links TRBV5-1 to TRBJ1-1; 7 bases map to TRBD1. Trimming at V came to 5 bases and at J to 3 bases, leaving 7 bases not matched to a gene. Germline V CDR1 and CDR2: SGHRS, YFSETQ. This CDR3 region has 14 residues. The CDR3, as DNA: TGCGCCAGCAGATTGACAGGGATGGACACTGAAGCTTTCTTT. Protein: CASRLTGMDTEAFF.

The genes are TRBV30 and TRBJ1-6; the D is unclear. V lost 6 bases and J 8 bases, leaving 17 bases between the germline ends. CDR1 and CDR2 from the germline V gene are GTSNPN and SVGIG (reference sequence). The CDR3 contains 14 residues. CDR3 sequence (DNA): TGTGCCTGTAACATGGGCGTTGTAGATTCACCCCTCCACTTT. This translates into CACNMGVVDSPLHF.

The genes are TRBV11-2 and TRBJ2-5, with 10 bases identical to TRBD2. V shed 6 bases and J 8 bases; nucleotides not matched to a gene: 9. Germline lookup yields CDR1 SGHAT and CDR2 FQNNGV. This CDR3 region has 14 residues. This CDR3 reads CASSLSGTSATQYF. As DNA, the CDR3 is TGTGCCAGCAGTCTATCCGGGACTAGCGCTACCCAGTACTTC.

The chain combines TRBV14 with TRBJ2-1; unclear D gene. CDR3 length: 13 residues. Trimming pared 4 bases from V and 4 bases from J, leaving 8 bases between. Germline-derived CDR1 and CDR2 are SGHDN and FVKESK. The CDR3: CASSPTGYNEQFF. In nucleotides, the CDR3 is TGTGCCAGCAGCCCGACTGGGTACAATGAGCAGTTCTTC.

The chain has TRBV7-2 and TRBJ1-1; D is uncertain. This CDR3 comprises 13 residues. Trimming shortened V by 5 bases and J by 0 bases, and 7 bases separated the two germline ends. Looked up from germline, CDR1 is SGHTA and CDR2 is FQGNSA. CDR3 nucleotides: TGTGCCAGCAGCCCGAACATGAACACTGAAGCTTTCTTT. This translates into CASSPNMNTEAFF.

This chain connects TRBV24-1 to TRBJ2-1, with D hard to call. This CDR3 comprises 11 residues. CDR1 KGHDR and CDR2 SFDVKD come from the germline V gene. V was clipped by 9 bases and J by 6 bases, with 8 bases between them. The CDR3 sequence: CATHAVNEQFF. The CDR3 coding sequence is TGTGCCACCCATGCAGTCAATGAGCAGTTCTTC.

CDR3 DNA sequence: TGTGCCAGCAGACAGACTAGCGGGGGAGCAACAGATACGCAGTATTTT. Protein sequence: CASRQTSGGATDTQYF. The rearrangement joins TRBV27 to TRBJ2-3; TRBD2 agrees at 12 bases. The CDR3 contains 16 residues. The V and J ends lost 6 bases and 3 bases, in that order; junction bases with no gene match: 7. Germline V gene data show CDR1 as MNHEY and CDR2 as SMNVEV (reference sequence).

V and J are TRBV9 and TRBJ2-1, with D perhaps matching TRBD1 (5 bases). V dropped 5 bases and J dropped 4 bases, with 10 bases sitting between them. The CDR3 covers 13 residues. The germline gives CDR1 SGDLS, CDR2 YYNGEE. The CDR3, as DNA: TGTGCCAGCAGGGACACGAATTACAATGAGCAGTTCTTC. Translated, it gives CASRDTNYNEQFF.

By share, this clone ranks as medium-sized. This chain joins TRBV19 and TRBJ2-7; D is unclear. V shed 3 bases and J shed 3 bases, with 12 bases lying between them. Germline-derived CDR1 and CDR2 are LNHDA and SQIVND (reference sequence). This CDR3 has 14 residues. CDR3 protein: CASSIGLVRYEQYF. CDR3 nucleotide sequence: TGTGCCAGTAGTATCGGTCTAGTGCGCTACGAGCAGTACTTC.

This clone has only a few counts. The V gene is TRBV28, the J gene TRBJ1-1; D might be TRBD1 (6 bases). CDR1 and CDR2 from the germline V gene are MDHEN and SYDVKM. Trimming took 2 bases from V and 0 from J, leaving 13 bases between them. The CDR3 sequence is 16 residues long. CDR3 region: CASSLDPGALNTEAFF. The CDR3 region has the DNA TGTGCCAGCAGTTTAGACCCAGGGGCGTTGAACACTGAAGCTTTCTTT.

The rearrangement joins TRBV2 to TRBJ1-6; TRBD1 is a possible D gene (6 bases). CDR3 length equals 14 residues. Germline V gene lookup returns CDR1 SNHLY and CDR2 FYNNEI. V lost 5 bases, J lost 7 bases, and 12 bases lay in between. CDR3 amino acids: CASSPRGLNSPLHF. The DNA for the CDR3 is TGTGCCAGCAGTCCCAGGGGTTTGAATTCACCCCTCCACTTT.